The 28 T cell receptor beta chains below all came from one sample that was sequenced in a study of blood T cell repertoires in COVID-19. Sequencing used immunoSEQ multiplex PCR; TCRdb keeps in-frame clones, though not all of them. The top ten clones hold 2% to 3% of a sample with about 210,000 clones, around 82% of them seen once. The source material was peripheral blood. These TCRs come from a woman in her 40s with active or convalescent COVID-19.

This clone was seen a few times. The chain combines TRBV4-1 with TRBJ1-5; D is unresolved. V shed 1 base and J shed 1 base, with 17 bases lying between them. This CDR3 comprises 18 residues. From germline, CDR1 is MGHRA and CDR2 YSYEKL. The CDR3 reads CASSQGFGGGISNQPQHF. CDR3 nucleotide sequence: TGCGCCAGCAGCCAAGGCTTTGGTGGCGGTATAAGCAATCAGCCCCAGCATTTT.

V and J are TRBV6-2 or TRBV6-3 and TRBJ2-1; D perhaps matches TRBD2 (5 bases). V was clipped by 6 bases and J by 4 bases, with 19 bases between them. This CDR3 has 16 residues. CDR1 and CDR2 (germline): MNHEY, SVGEGT. In DNA form, the CDR3 reads TGTGCCAGCAGCATACATGCGAGGGCCCCATACAATGAGCAGTTCTTC. This translates into CASSIHARAPYNEQFF.

In nucleotides, the CDR3 is TGTGCCAGCAGTGAAGCCAACAGAAATGAGCAGTTCTTC. Amino acids: CASSEANRNEQFF. The V call is TRBV6-1, the J call TRBJ2-1; no clear D gene. V lost 0 bases, J lost 7 bases, and 7 bases lay in between. This CDR3 is built from 13 residues. Germline V CDR1 and CDR2: MNHNS, SASEGT.

The CDR3 sequence is CASSLGGDSTDTQYF. The DNA for the CDR3 is TGTGCCAGCAGCTTAGGCGGGGATAGCACAGATACGCAGTATTTT. The chain has TRBV7-2 and TRBJ2-3; perhaps TRBD2 as D (6 bases). V was shortened by 1 base and J by 0 bases, with 8 bases between the two germline ends. The CDR3 contains 15 residues. Germline loops: CDR1 SGHTA, CDR2 FQGNSA.

The gene calls are TRBV30 and TRBJ1-1; no definite D call. The length of the CDR3 is 11 residues. From germline, CDR1 is GTSNPN and CDR2 SVGIG (reference sequence). The V gene lost 4 bases and the J gene lost 2 bases, with 5 bases spanning the gap. CDR3 region: CAWTFNTEAFF. The DNA of the CDR3 is TGTGCCTGGACCTTTAACACTGAAGCTTTCTTT.

The chain is built from TRBV19 and TRBJ1-4; 8 bases line up with TRBD1. Germline V CDR1 and CDR2: LNHDA, SQIVND (reference sequence). The CDR3 spans 16 residues. Trimming cost V 6 bases and J 7 bases; bases outside gene matches: 13. The chain's CDR3 is CASRRAGTGHGEKLFF. In DNA form, the CDR3 reads TGTGCCAGTAGGCGAGCCGGGACAGGCCATGGTGAAAAACTGTTTTTT.

V is TRBV6-5 and J is TRBJ1-6; D gene ambiguous. Trimming took off 5 bases at V and 9 bases at J, with 14 bases between the two ends. CDR3 length: 14 amino acids. The germline V gene encodes CDR1 MNHEY and CDR2 SVGAGI. The CDR3 DNA sequence: TGTGCCAGCAGTCGGGGTTCTGAATTTTCACCCCTCCACTTT. This translates into CASSRGSEFSPLHF.

This chain links TRBV11-2 with TRBJ2-7; 10 bases are shared with TRBD1. J lost 1 base, V lost 6 bases, and 6 bases had no gene match. The germline CDR1 and CDR2 sequences are SGHAT and FQNNGV. The CDR3 extends over 15 amino acids. The CDR3 DNA reads as TGTGCCAGCAGACGGGGACAGGGGACGTCCTACGAGCAGTACTTC. Its protein product is CASRRGQGTSYEQYF.

The V and J genes are TRBV25-1 and TRBJ1-6, with a possible D match to TRBD1 (6 bases). This CDR3 has 15 amino acids. The germline V gene encodes CDR1 MGHDK and CDR2 SYGVNS. Trimming cost V 4 bases and J 6 bases, with 13 bases left between them. CDR3 amino acids: CASSANREVNSPLHF. The CDR3 nucleotides read TGTGCCAGCAGTGCGAACAGGGAAGTTAATTCACCCCTCCACTTT.

The chain joins TRBV9 to TRBJ1-6; 7 bases match TRBD1. The CDR3 is 15 amino acids. Germline V gene lookup returns CDR1 SGDLS and CDR2 YYNGEE. With 4 bases clipped from V and 6 bases from J, the junction kept 7 bases outside the gene matches. CDR3 DNA: TGTGCCAGCAGCCTAGAGGGGGCGGTTAATTCACCCCTCCACTTT. Translating gives CASSLEGAVNSPLHF.

The chain carries TRBV4-1 and TRBJ2-5, with TRBD2 as a possible D gene (5 bases). Germline lookup yields CDR1 MGHRA and CDR2 YSYEKL. With 1 base removed from V and 4 bases from J, the gap between germline ends came to 13 bases. This CDR3 is built from 15 residues. The CDR3 DNA reads as TGCGCCAGCAGCCAAGGGGCGGGTACGTTAGAGACCCAGTACTTC. Encoded protein: CASSQGAGTLETQYF.

The V and J genes are TRBV7-8 and TRBJ2-3; D might be TRBD1 (6 bases). The CDR3 has 13 amino acids. Germline V gives CDR1 SGHVS, CDR2 FQNEAQ. The V gene lost 5 bases and the J gene lost 4 bases, with 10 bases spanning the gap. CDR3 sequence reads: CASSRQGSDTQYF. The CDR3, as DNA: TGTGCCAGCAGCCGTCAGGGGTCAGATACGCAGTATTTT.

The chain couples TRBV14 to TRBJ2-7, with TRBD2 identical over 9 bases. Germline V gives CDR1 SGHDN, CDR2 FVKESK. This CDR3 has 16 residues. With V trimmed by 2 bases and J by 2 bases, 7 bases remained unmatched. CDR3 in DNA: TGTGCCAGCAGCCAAAAGAGGCTAGCGGGAACCTACGAGCAGTACTTC. Translation: CASSQKRLAGTYEQYF.

CDR3 protein: CASSQGLQTQYF. For the CDR3, the DNA is TGTGCCAGTAGTCAGGGGCTTCAGACCCAGTACTTC. The chain carries TRBV19 and TRBJ2-5, with D possibly matching TRBD1 (6 bases). Trimming took 5 bases from V and 6 from J, leaving 10 bases between them. Germline loops: CDR1 LNHDA, CDR2 SQIVND (reference sequence). The CDR3 runs 12 residues.

This chain links TRBV18 with TRBJ2-4; 7 bases are shared with TRBD1. Germline V CDR1 and CDR2: KGHSH, LQKENI. V shed 3 bases and J 12 bases; nucleotides not matched to a gene: 5. The CDR3 totals 12 residues. CDR3 sequence (DNA): TGTGCCAGCTCACCGGCCACAGGGGATCAGTACTTC. Translating it yields CASSPATGDQYF.

The chain combines TRBV3-1 (or the pseudogene TRBV3-2) with TRBJ2-3; 12 positions match TRBD2. With V trimmed by 4 bases and J by 4 bases, 9 bases remained unmatched. CDR3 size: 17 residues. CDR1 and CDR2 (germline): LGHDT, YNNKEL (reference sequence). The CDR3 DNA is TGTGCCAGCAGCCTCCAGGGGCTAGCGGGAGGGGCAGATACGCAGTATTTT. Its protein is CASSLQGLAGGADTQYF.

J is TRBJ1-3 and V is TRBV6-1; D not certain. V was clipped by 1 base and J by 0 bases, with 4 bases between them. Germline loops: CDR1 MNHNS, CDR2 SASEGT. The CDR3 has 14 amino acids. As DNA, the CDR3 is TGTGCCAGCAGTGAAGGGAGCTCTGGAAACACCATATATTTT. Translated, it gives CASSEGSSGNTIYF.

The chain combines TRBV27 with TRBJ2-3, with 8 bases lining up with TRBD1. V dropped 3 bases and J dropped 2; count of bases not matched to a gene: 4. Germline assignment: CDR1 MNHEY and CDR2 SMNVEV (reference sequence). The CDR3 extends over 15 amino acids. The CDR3 loop is CASSFLDRDTDTQYF. Here the CDR3 DNA reads TGTGCCAGCAGTTTTCTGGACAGGGACACAGATACGCAGTATTTT.

The V and J genes are TRBV11-2 and TRBJ2-3, with 7 bases aligning to TRBD1. Unmatched junction bases numbered 7, after V lost 5 bases and J lost 5 bases. CDR1 SGHAT and CDR2 FQNNGV come from the germline V gene. This CDR3 has 14 amino acids. The DNA of the CDR3 is TGTGCCAGCAGCCAACGACAGGGCGAAGATACGCAGTATTTT. Its protein is CASSQRQGEDTQYF.

The V call is TRBV27, the J call TRBJ1-1; a possible D gene is TRBD1 (5 bases). The germline V gene has CDR1 MNHEY and CDR2 SMNVEV (reference sequence). With 5 bases removed from V and 0 bases from J, the gap between germline ends came to 10 bases. The CDR3 runs 14 residues. The CDR3 DNA reads TGTGCCAGCAGTCCACAGGCTATGAACACTGAAGCTTTCTTT. It translates to CASSPQAMNTEAFF.

The rearrangement links TRBV20-1 to TRBJ2-7, with D possibly TRBD2 on 6 matching bases. CDR1 is DFQATT and CDR2 is SNEGSKA in the germline V gene (reference sequence). V lost 4 bases, J lost 12 bases, and 16 bases lay in between. The CDR3 runs 11 residues. The CDR3 nucleotides are TGCAGTGCTATTACGACCGGGACTGCGTACTTC. Encoded protein: CSAITTGTAYF.

The table lists this clone with a few counts. The V and J genes are TRBV7-9 and TRBJ1-2; D unclear. This CDR3 is built from 15 residues. CDR1 is SEHNR and CDR2 is FQNEAQ in the germline V gene (reference sequence). Trimming stripped 4 bases from V and 4 bases from J, with 16 bases between. The chain's CDR3 is CASSSLGEGRYGYTF. CDR3 sequence (DNA): TGTGCCAGCAGCTCCCTCGGTGAGGGCCGCTATGGCTACACCTTC.

This clone was recorded a few times. This rearrangement joins TRBV2 to TRBJ1-4, with D possibly matching TRBD1 (6 bases). CDR1 and CDR2 (germline): SNHLY, FYNNEI. Deletions cut 6 bases from V and 7 bases from J, with 15 bases between. The CDR3 contains 14 residues. The CDR3 nucleotides are TGTGCCAGCAGCCTACAGGGTGGTGGTGAAAAACTGTTTTTT. Encoded protein: CASSLQGGGEKLFF. The whole variable domain, filled in from reference TRBV2 and TRBJ1-4, reads EPEVTQTPSHQVTQMGQEVILRCVPISNHLYFYWYRQILGQKVEFLVSFYNNEISEKSEIFDDQFSVERPDGSNFTLKIRSTKLEDSAMYFCASSLQGGGEKLFFGSGTQLSVL.

CDR3 coding DNA: TGTGCCAGCAGCCCCAATCCAGGGGACACCGAGCAGTTCTTC. Its translation is CASSPNPGDTEQFF. The chain links TRBV7-3 to TRBJ2-1; a weak D match, TRBD1 (6 bases). Germline values: CDR1 SGHTA, CDR2 FQGTGA. CDR3 size: 14 residues. The V end lost 5 bases, the J end lost 10 bases, and 18 bases lay between the germline ends. The full variable domain, in which reference TRBV7-3 and TRBJ2-1 provide the parts outside the CDR3, is GAGVSQTPSNKVTEKGKYVELRCDPISGHTALYWYRQSLGQGPEFLIYFQGTGAADDSGLPNDRFFAVRPEGSVSTLKIQRTERGDSAVYLCASSPNPGDTEQFFGPGTRLTVL.

The chain employs TRBV4-1 and TRBJ1-2; no clear D. Germline values: CDR1 MGHRA, CDR2 YSYEKL. The CDR3 sequence is 17 residues long. V was shortened by 3 bases and J by 4 bases, with 21 bases between the two germline ends. The CDR3 reads CASSQPIGIGVPYGYTF. The DNA of the CDR3 is TGCGCCAGCAGCCAGCCGATCGGGATCGGGGTTCCCTATGGCTACACCTTC.

The chain links TRBV4-1 to TRBJ2-7; 7 bases are a match to TRBD2. CDR1 and CDR2 from the germline V gene are MGHRA and YSYEKL. The V and J ends lost 1 base and 0 bases, in that order; junction bases with no gene match: 6. CDR3 length: 16 residues. CDR3 region: CASSQVVREFSYEQYF. The CDR3 bases are TGCGCCAGCAGCCAAGTAGTGCGGGAGTTCTCCTACGAGCAGTACTTC.

The chain couples TRBV7-6 to TRBJ2-7, with D possibly TRBD2 on 6 matching bases. This CDR3 spans 15 amino acids. With 8 bases removed from V and 3 bases from J, the gap between germline ends came to 20 bases. CDR1 is SGHVS, CDR2 FNYEAQ, per germline. CDR3 sequence reads: CASDSKTSLYYEQYF. The CDR3 coding sequence is TGTGCCAGCGACTCCAAGACTAGTTTGTACTACGAGCAGTACTTC.

This clone appeared many times. The sample has other DNA sequences that encode this CDR3 too. The rearrangement uses TRBV14 and TRBJ1-3; possibly TRBD1 for D (5 bases). V lost 6 bases and J 0 bases, leaving 9 bases between the germline ends. CDR1 SGHDN and CDR2 FVKESK come from the germline V gene. The CDR3 contains 14 residues. The CDR3 DNA is TGTGCCAGCAGTCCCGGACACTCTGGAAACACCATATATTTT. The encoded protein is CASSPGHSGNTIYF.